This T cell receptor (beta chain) was observed in a study of CD8+CD57+ T cells in acquired aplastic anemia. Study-level information: Sorted cells (CD4+ and CD8+) yielded DNA amounts that averaged about 3.4 ug.

This clonotype has ten or more counts. Its antigen is as yet unknown. Per the germline V gene, CDR1 is SGHRS and CDR2 is YFSETQ. The trim removed 0 bases at V and 3 bases at J, leaving 8 bases unmatched. There are 16 residues in the CDR3. General study results and limits: Levels of CD8+ Simpson's diversity were not significantly distinct in patients versus controls.

Genomic DNA acted as the template from which TCR beta VDJ combination and CDR3 sequence profiling were carried out. MiXCR, applied by TCRdb to the reads, yields one record per CDR3 protein. The sample contains some 180,000 distinct CDR3 sequences, around half of which appear only once. The rearrangement joins TRBV5-1 to TRBJ2-7; TRBD1 aligns across 8 bases. The sequence was obtained from a human donor in good health. Material: sorted CD4+, CD8+, or CD8+CD57+ T cells (not recorded which) from PBMCs. This chain's CDR3 is CASSLASGTGNYEQYF. Written as DNA, the CDR3 is TGCGCCAGCAGCTTGGCTTCCGGGACAGGTAACTACGAGCAGTACTTC.